The text below deals with one TCR beta chain. Run at survey level, the immunoSEQ assay was version v3.0. Sequencing used immunoSEQ multiplex PCR; TCRdb keeps in-frame clones, though not all of them. This sample has 20,000 to 25,000 clones, with around 69% found just once. The data stem from a study of long-term antiretroviral therapy in people with HIV. The junction had 8 bases not matched to a gene; V was cut back by 3 bases and J by 5 bases. The CDR3 is made up of 15 amino acids. Germline V gene sequence: CDR1 SGHAT, CDR2 FQNNGV. The input for sequencing was unsorted PBMCs, taken less than 1.8 years before starting antiretroviral therapy. The gene calls are TRBV11-2 and TRBJ2-5; 8 nucleotides agree with TRBD2. The sequence derives from a woman aged 40 to 49 with HIV. DNA of the CDR3: TGTGCCAGCAGCTTGTCGAGCGGGAGAGGGGAGACCCAGTACTTC. Protein product: CASSLSSGRGETQYF. The entire variable domain, with the rest obtained from reference TRBV11-2 and TRBJ2-5, is as follows: EAGVAQSPRYKIIEKRQSVAFWCNPISGHATLYWYQQILGQGPKLLIQFQNNGVVDDSQLPKDRFSAERLKGVDSTLKIQPAKLEDSAVYLCASSLSSGRGETQYFGPGTRLLVL.